This T cell receptor beta chain is from a study of OX40 agonist ivuxolimab in advanced cancers. Whole-study context: Administration of intravenous ivuxolimab to patients occurred every 2 weeks at 0.01 to 10 mg/kg.

Notes on the study in general: Not determined was the antigen specificity of the expanded peripheral T cells. On average, a greater number of expanded clones characterised CD8+ T cells relative to CD4+. Both blood CD4+ and CD8+ T cells showed clonal growth by week 6 at 0.1 to 3.0 mg/kg.

The data were produced by immunoSEQ multiplex PCR, yet TCRdb's version contains in-frame clones alone and is incomplete. The sample lists over 100,000 clones; roughly nine tenths were seen once. In the case of this clone: Its matching antigen is unknown.

The CDR3 length is 15 residues. Trimming took 5 bases from V and 6 from J; bases not matched to a gene: 7. Germline CDR1 and CDR2: MDHEN and SYDVKM. The receptor comes from an adult with an advanced solid tumor such as melanoma, head and neck, liver or kidney cancer. The sample consisted of CD4+ or CD8+ T cells sorted from blood, taken in a trial of the OX40 agonist ivuxolimab. The chain links TRBV28 to TRBJ2-2; 9 bases match TRBD1. The CDR3 reads CASSPPGQGAGELFF. The DNA of the CDR3 is TGTGCCAGCAGTCCACCGGGACAGGGAGCCGGGGAGCTGTTTTTT.